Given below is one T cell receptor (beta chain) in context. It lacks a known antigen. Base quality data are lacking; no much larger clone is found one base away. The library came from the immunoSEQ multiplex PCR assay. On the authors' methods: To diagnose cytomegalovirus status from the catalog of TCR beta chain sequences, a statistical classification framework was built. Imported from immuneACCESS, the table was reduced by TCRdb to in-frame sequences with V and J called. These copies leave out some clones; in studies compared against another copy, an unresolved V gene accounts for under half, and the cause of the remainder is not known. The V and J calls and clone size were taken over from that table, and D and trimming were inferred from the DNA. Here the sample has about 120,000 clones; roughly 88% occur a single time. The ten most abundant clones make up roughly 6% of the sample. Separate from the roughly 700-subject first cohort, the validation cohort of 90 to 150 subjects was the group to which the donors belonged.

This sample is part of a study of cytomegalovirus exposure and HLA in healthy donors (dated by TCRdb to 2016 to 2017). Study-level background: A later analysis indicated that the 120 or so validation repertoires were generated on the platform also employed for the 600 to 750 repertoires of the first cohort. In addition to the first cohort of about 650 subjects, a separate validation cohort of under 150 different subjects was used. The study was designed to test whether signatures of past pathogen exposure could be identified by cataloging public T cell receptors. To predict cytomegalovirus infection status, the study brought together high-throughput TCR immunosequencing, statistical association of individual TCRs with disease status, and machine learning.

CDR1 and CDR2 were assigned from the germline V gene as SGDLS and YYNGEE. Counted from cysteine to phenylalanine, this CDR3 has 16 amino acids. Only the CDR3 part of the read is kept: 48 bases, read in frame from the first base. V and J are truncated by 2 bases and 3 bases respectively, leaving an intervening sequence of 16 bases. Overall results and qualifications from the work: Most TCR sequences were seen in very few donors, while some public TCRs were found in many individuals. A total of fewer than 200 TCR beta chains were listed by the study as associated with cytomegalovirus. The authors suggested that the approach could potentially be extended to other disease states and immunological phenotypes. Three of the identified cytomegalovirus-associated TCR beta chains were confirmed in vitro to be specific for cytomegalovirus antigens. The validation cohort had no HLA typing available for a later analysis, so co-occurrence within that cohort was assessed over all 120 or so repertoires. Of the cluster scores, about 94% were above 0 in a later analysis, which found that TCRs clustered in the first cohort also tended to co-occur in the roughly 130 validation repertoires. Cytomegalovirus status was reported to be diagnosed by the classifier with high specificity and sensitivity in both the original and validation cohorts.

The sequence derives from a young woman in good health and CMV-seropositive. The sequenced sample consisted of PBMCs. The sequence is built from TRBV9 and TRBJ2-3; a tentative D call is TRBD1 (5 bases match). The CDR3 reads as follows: CASSVSQGSGTDTQYF. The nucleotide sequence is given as TGTGCCAGCAGCGTTTCTCAGGGTAGTGGGACAGATACGCAGTATTTT.